Presented here are 24 T cell receptor beta chains from one specimen sequenced in a study of response to subunit inactivated influenza vaccine. In TCRdb, the RT-PCR reads were re-called with MiXCR into one record per CDR3 protein. The sample holds about 500,000 distinct CDR3 sequences, 7.2% seen once. The material sequenced was PBMCs from blood, taken around 2 years after vaccination. These receptors were collected from a man aged 50-75 years who received an inactivated influenza vaccine.

This clonotype was detected many times. This CDR3 reads CASSVRTSNYGYTF. As DNA, the CDR3 is TGTGCCAGCAGTGTTAGGACATCTAACTATGGCTACACCTTC. This sequence joins TRBV2 and TRBJ1-2; D possibly corresponds to TRBD1 (5 bases). This CDR3 spans 14 amino acids. Germline V lookup: CDR1 SNHLY, CDR2 FYNNEI. Trimming took 4 bases from V and 0 from J, leaving 9 bases between them.

V usage is TRBV7-9 and J usage is TRBJ1-4; D unclear. This CDR3 has 14 amino acids. From germline, CDR1 is SEHNR and CDR2 FQNEAQ (reference sequence). The V end was cut by 2 bases, the J end by 4 bases, with 8 bases between. The CDR3 coding sequence is TGTGCCAGCAGCTTAAGTTGGGGTAATGAAAAACTGTTTTTT. This codes for CASSLSWGNEKLFF. Using reference TRBV7-9 and TRBJ1-4 for the parts outside the CDR3, the full variable domain is DTGVSQNPRHKITKRGQNVTFRCDPISEHNRLYWYRQTLGQGPEFLTYFQNEAQLEKSRLLSDRFSAERPKGSFSTLEIQRTEQGDSAMYLCASSLSWGNEKLFFGSGTQLSVL.

The chain recombines TRBV20-1 with TRBJ1-5; 11 positions agree with TRBD1. The CDR3 is made up of 15 amino acids. V was clipped by 6 bases and J by 1 base; unmatched bases: 5. Germline V gives CDR1 DFQATT, CDR2 SNEGSKA (reference sequence). In DNA, the CDR3 is TGCAGTGCGCGGGACAGGGGGGTAAGCAATCAGCCCCAGCATTTT. It is translated as CSARDRGVSNQPQHF.

This chain links TRBV7-9 with TRBJ2-6; a possible D gene is TRBD1 (6 bases). Germline-derived CDR1 and CDR2 are SEHNR and FQNEAQ (reference sequence). The CDR3 spans 16 residues. The V end was cut by 3 bases, the J end by 4 bases, with 13 bases between. Here the CDR3 DNA reads TGTGCCAGCAGCTTTCCCACAGGGCTCGGGGCCAACGTCCTGACTTTC. This sequence encodes CASSFPTGLGANVLTF.

The rearrangement joins TRBV10-3 to TRBJ2-1, with a weak D call TRBD2 (5 bases). CDR1 is ENHRY, CDR2 SYGVKD, per germline. Trimming removed 7 bases at V and 5 bases at J, with 15 bases between. This CDR3 is built from 14 residues. The CDR3 spells CAITDGKAHNEQFF. As DNA, the CDR3 is TGTGCCATCACCGACGGGAAAGCCCACAATGAGCAGTTCTTC.

This clonotype was seen more than once but under ten times. The chain recombines TRBV7-2 with TRBJ1-5; D gene unclear. The CDR3 sequence is 13 residues long. The V and J ends lost 3 bases and 7 bases respectively, with 10 bases between them. Germline V gene lookup returns CDR1 SGHTA and CDR2 FQGNSA. CDR3 loop: CASSFTLLQPQHF. CDR3 DNA sequence: TGTGCCAGCAGCTTCACCCTACTCCAGCCCCAGCATTTT. Using reference TRBV7-2 and TRBJ1-5 for the parts outside the CDR3, the full variable domain is GAGVSQSPSNKVTEKGKDVELRCDPISGHTALYWYRQSLGQGLEFLIYFQGNSAPDKSGLPSDRFSAERTGGSVSTLTIQRTQQEDSAVYLCASSFTLLQPQHFGDGTRLSIL.

The chain employs TRBV6-2 or TRBV6-3 and TRBJ2-3, with TRBD2 identical over 9 bases. Germline CDR1 and CDR2: MNHEY and SVGEGT. With V trimmed by 9 bases and J by 0 bases, 4 bases remained unmatched. The CDR3 is 14 amino acids. The CDR3 nucleotides read TGTGCCAGTAGAGCGGGGGGTAGCACAGATACGCAGTATTTT. Translating it yields CASRAGGSTDTQYF.

This clonotype was counted ten times or more. The chain couples TRBV28 to TRBJ2-3, with 7 bases that match TRBD1. This CDR3 spans 16 amino acids. V shed 7 bases, J shed 4 bases, and the junction held 14 bases outside the gene matches. CDR1 MDHEN and CDR2 SYDVKM come from the germline V gene. CDR3 loop: CASNLLLQGRPDTQYF. The CDR3 nucleotides are TGTGCCAGCAACCTACTATTACAGGGGCGGCCAGATACGCAGTATTTT.

This clonotype showed up many times. The rearrangement uses TRBV4-1 and TRBJ2-1, with D uncertain. Germline CDR1 and CDR2: MGHRA and YSYEKL. The CDR3 is made up of 13 amino acids. Trimming left V 5 bases short and J 5 bases short, with 10 bases between. The CDR3 loop is CASSFGPDNEQFF. The CDR3 nucleotides are TGCGCCAGCAGCTTCGGGCCAGACAATGAGCAGTTCTTC.

This clonotype was counted many times. This sequence joins TRBV7-9 and TRBJ2-5; weak D call: TRBD2 (5 bases). The CDR3 has 14 amino acids. Per the germline V gene, CDR1 is SEHNR and CDR2 is FQNEAQ (reference sequence). Trimming took off 1 base at V and 5 bases at J, with 11 bases between the two ends. This chain's CDR3 is CASSLVSSLETQYF. Here the CDR3 DNA reads TGTGCCAGCAGCTTAGTGTCTAGCCTGGAGACCCAGTACTTC.

The V and J genes are TRBV18 and TRBJ2-3; D gene ambiguous. Germline-derived CDR1 and CDR2 are KGHSH and LQKENI. Trimming removed 0 bases from V and 5 bases from J, with 12 bases in between. The CDR3 length is 15 residues. The CDR3 loop is CASSPPMGWQDTQYF. Written as DNA, the CDR3 is TGTGCCAGCTCACCACCGATGGGCTGGCAAGATACGCAGTATTTT.

The J gene is TRBJ2-2, the V gene TRBV7-2; 9 nucleotides agree with TRBD2. With V trimmed by 4 bases and J by 4 bases, 4 bases remained unmatched. The CDR3 consists of 15 residues. CDR1 and CDR2 from the germline V gene are SGHTA and FQGNSA. The CDR3: CASSSSSGTTGELFF. DNA of the CDR3: TGTGCCAGCAGCTCCTCTAGCGGGACCACCGGGGAGCTGTTTTTT.

Concerning this clonotype itself: A single base separates this from a much larger clone, so it may be a read error. CDR3 bases: TGTGCCACGTGGCCCGGGGTGGCGAGCTATGGCTACACCTTC. It specifies CATWPGVASYGYTF. The rearrangement joins TRBV15 to TRBJ1-2; D is uncertain. This CDR3 has 14 residues. V gave up 9 bases and J gave up 4 bases, with 18 bases separating them. CDR1 is LNHNV and CDR2 is YYDKDF in the germline V gene (reference sequence).

The chain couples TRBV6-2 or TRBV6-3 to TRBJ1-2; D remains unclear. Germline V gene data show CDR1 as MNHEY and CDR2 as SVGEGT. V was pared by 2 bases and J by 4 bases, with 8 bases between. The CDR3 is made up of 13 amino acids. CDR3 sequence: CASSYAPGYGYTF. The DNA for the CDR3 is TGTGCCAGCAGTTACGCCCCAGGCTATGGCTACACCTTC.

J is TRBJ2-5 and V is TRBV5-5; no clear D. Germline CDR1 and CDR2: SGHKS and YYEKEE (reference sequence). V lost 0 bases to trimming and J lost 7 bases, with 16 bases between them. This CDR3 contains 15 residues. CDR3 bases: TGTGCCAGCAGCTTGGGGGGATACGGCGTCGGGACCCAGTACTTC. This encodes CASSLGGYGVGTQYF.

This clonotype turned up a few times. The chain carries TRBV28 and TRBJ2-7; 8 bases agree with TRBD1. This CDR3 comprises 15 residues. In germline, CDR1 is MDHEN, CDR2 SYDVKM. The V and J ends lost 4 bases and 3 bases, in that order; junction bases with no gene match: 8. CDR3 DNA: TGTGCCAGCAGTTCCGGACAGGGTAGGCTCTACGAGCAGTACTTC. Amino acids: CASSSGQGRLYEQYF. The whole variable domain, remainder taken from reference TRBV28 and TRBJ2-7, is DVKVTQSSRYLVKRTGEKVFLECVQDMDHENMFWYRQDPGLGLRLIYFSYDVKMKEKGDIPEGYSVSREKKERFSLILESASTNQTSMYLCASSSGQGRLYEQYFGPGTRLTVT.

This clonotype occurred a few times. The gene calls are TRBV9 and TRBJ2-1, with D uncertain. V was pared by 4 bases and J by 5 bases, with 10 bases between. CDR3 length equals 13 residues. The germline gives CDR1 SGDLS, CDR2 YYNGEE. The chain's CDR3 is CASSLEINNEQFF. The CDR3 DNA sequence: TGTGCCAGCAGCCTCGAAATAAACAATGAGCAGTTCTTC. The complete variable domain, with remaining parts taken from reference TRBV9 and TRBJ2-1, reads DSGVTQTPKHLITATGQRVTLRCSPRSGDLSVYWYQQSLDQGLQFLIQYYNGEERAKGNILERFSAQQFPDLHSELNLSSLELGDSALYFCASSLEINNEQFFGPGTRLTVL.

The rearrangement joins TRBV10-3 to TRBJ2-3; 15 bases map to TRBD2. Trimming at V came to 4 bases and at J to 6 bases, leaving 5 bases not matched to a gene. The CDR3 has 16 residues. Germline V gene sequence: CDR1 ENHRY, CDR2 SYGVKD. This CDR3 is CAISGGLAGGYDTQYF. The CDR3 DNA follows: TGTGCCATCAGTGGGGGACTAGCGGGAGGATACGATACGCAGTATTTT.

The chain links TRBV7-8 to TRBJ1-3, with D maybe TRBD1 (6 bases). V lost 5 bases and J lost 7, with 21 bases in between. The CDR3 loop spans 16 amino acids. Germline assignment: CDR1 SGHVS and CDR2 FQNEAQ. CDR3 in amino acids: CASSTRPKGEWNTIYF. The CDR3 DNA is TGTGCCAGCAGCACCCGACCGAAGGGGGAGTGGAACACCATATATTTT. Complete variable domain (other parts from reference TRBV7-8 and TRBJ1-3): GAGVSQSPRYKVAKRGQDVALRCDPISGHVSLFWYQQALGQGPEFLTYFQNEAQLDKSGLPSDRFFAERPEGSVSTLKIQRTQQEDSAVYLCASSTRPKGEWNTIYFGEGSWLTVV.

This clonotype was observed at least ten times. The chain uses TRBV10-3 and TRBJ2-1, with 8 positions matching TRBD2. CDR1 and CDR2 (germline): ENHRY, SYGVKD. The CDR3 has 17 amino acids. With 10 bases clipped from V and 0 bases from J, the junction kept 14 bases outside the gene matches. The CDR3 nucleotides are TGTGCCAGCAGCGAGCGACTAGCGAGTTACTCCTACAATGAGCAGTTCTTC. The encoded protein is CASSERLASYSYNEQFF.

The CDR3 spells CASSLRWDEETQYF. CDR3 bases: TGTGCCAGCAGCTTACGTTGGGATGAAGAGACCCAGTACTTC. This chain connects TRBV7-9 to TRBJ2-5; D ambiguous. The CDR3 runs 14 residues. Trimming shortened V by 2 bases and J by 3 bases, and 10 bases separated the two germline ends. Germline V gene sequence: CDR1 SEHNR, CDR2 FQNEAQ (reference sequence).

This clonotype was seen many times. The rearrangement joins TRBV20-1 to TRBJ2-3; possibly TRBD2 for D (5 bases). This CDR3 has 15 residues. Germline V CDR1 and CDR2: DFQATT, SNEGSKA (reference sequence). V was clipped by 5 bases and J by 0 bases, with 15 bases between them. The DNA of the CDR3 is TGCAGTGCTCTAGCCAGCGGCGGGAGCACAGATACGCAGTATTTT. It specifies CSALASGGSTDTQYF.

Only a few counts were recorded for this clonotype. The gene calls are TRBV2 and TRBJ2-7; either TRBD1 or TRBD2 may supply D (6 bases each). Germline loops: CDR1 SNHLY, CDR2 FYNNEI. The CDR3 covers 20 residues. V gave up 3 bases and J gave up 5 bases, with 32 bases separating them. The CDR3 loop reads CASSEMGVTGSGALSDEQYF. The CDR3 coding sequence is TGTGCCAGCAGTGAGATGGGGGTTACGGGGTCGGGGGCCCTTTCGGACGAGCAGTACTTC.

The J gene is TRBJ2-5, the V gene TRBV18; 8 bases are a match to TRBD1. V shed 5 bases and J 1 base; nucleotides not matched to a gene: 3. This CDR3 region has 14 residues. CDR1 KGHSH and CDR2 LQKENI come from the germline V gene. This CDR3 reads CASSSTGAQETQYF. Here the CDR3 DNA reads TGTGCCAGCTCATCGACAGGGGCCCAAGAGACCCAGTACTTC.